The sequence of this T cell receptor (beta chain) was determined in a study of T cell responses to AZD1222 COVID-19 vaccine. The overall study: Second-dose intervals of approximately 4 or approximately 12 weeks were pooled. General study points: Rises in breadth and depth of Spike-specific TCRs came after two AZD1222 doses. Mostly white British, mostly female donors; authors suggested clonal diversity may be underestimated.

Trimming cost V 0 bases and J 6 bases, with 18 bases left between them. Germline loops: CDR1 MDHEN, CDR2 SYDVKM. The CDR3 is 17 amino acids. TCRdb keeps only in-frame clones here, not all; method: immunoSEQ multiplex PCR. This sample has 92,000 or so clones, with nearly 90% found just once. Worth noting for this clone: Its target is not known.

This sequence originates from an adult in good health. Source: peripheral blood, taken on day 0 of AZD1222 vaccination. The chain recombines TRBV28 with TRBJ1-5; D may be TRBD1 (6 bases). This CDR3 reads CASSLWDSTVVRQPQHF. CDR3 coding DNA: TGTGCCAGCAGTTTATGGGACAGCACGGTGGTACGTCAGCCCCAGCATTTT.